This TCR beta chain was profiled in a study of Graves' ophthalmopathy and Graves' hyperthyroidism. Study-level results: Ophthalmopathy could be told apart from stable hyperthyroidism by a 13-signature model (about 89% sensitivity, roughly 81% specificity). The majority of expanded thyroid clonotypes above 0.001 frequency also occurred in blood.

Researchers took RNA transcripts and amplified TCR beta CDR3 regions from them. HTBI-primed RT-PCR formed the first round, and a multiplex PCR formed the second. TCRdb re-called the multiplex PCR reads through MiXCR, storing one row per CDR3 protein. This sample has some 360,000 distinct CDR3 sequences, with approximately 18% found just once. In the case of this clonotype: As yet, its antigen is unknown.

Ophthalmopathy not arising within 18 months of follow-up defined hyperthyroidism as stable. Diagnoses were established from clinical symptoms, serum thyroxine, TRAb, thyroid ultrasound and orbital computed tomography. V was shortened by 1 base and J by 6 bases, with 16 bases between the two germline ends. The CDR3 totals 15 residues. The germline V gene encodes CDR1 SGHVS and CDR2 FNYEAQ. Sequencing input: peripheral blood. The V call is TRBV7-6, the J call TRBJ2-7; either TRBD1 or TRBD2 may fit D (6 bases each). The TCR comes from an adult woman with stable Graves' hyperthyroidism. The CDR3 nucleotides are TGTGCCAGCAGCTTAGAGGGGGGAGCTCGGCTCGAGCAGTACTTC. As protein: CASSLEGGARLEQYF.